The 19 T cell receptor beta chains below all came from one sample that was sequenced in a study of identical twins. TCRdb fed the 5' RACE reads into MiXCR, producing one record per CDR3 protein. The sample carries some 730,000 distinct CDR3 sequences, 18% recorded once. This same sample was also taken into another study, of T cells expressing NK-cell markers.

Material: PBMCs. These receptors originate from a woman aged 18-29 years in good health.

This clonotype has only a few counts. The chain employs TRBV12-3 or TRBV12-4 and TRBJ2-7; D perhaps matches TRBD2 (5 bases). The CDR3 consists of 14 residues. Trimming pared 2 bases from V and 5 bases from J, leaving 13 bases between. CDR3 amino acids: CASSLSLAKDEQYF. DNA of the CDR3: TGTGCCAGCAGTTTATCGCTAGCTAAGGACGAGCAGTACTTC.

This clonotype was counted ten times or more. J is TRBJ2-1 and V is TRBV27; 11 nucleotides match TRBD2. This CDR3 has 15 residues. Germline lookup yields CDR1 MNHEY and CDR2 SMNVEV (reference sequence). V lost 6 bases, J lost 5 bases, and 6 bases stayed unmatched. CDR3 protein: CASRLLLAGDNEQFF. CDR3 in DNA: TGTGCCAGCAGACTCTTACTAGCGGGAGACAATGAGCAGTTCTTC.

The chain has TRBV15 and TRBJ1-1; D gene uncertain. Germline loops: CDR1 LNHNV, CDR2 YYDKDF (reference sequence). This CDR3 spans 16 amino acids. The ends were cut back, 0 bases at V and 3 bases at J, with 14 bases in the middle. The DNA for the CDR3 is TGTGCCACCAGCAGAGATTTGGGGATCCGGGACACTGAAGCTTTCTTT. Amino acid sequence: CATSRDLGIRDTEAFF. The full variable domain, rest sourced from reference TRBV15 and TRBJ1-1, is DAMVIQNPRYQVTQFGKPVTLSCSQTLNHNVMYWYQQKSSQAPKLLFHYYDKDFNNEADTPDNFQSRRPNTSFCFLDIRSPGLGDTAMYLCATSRDLGIRDTEAFFGQGTRLTVV.

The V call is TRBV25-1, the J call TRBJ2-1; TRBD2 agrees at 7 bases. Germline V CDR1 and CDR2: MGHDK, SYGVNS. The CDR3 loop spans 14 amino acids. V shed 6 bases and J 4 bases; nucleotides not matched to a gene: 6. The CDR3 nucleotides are TGTGCCAGCAGACCCAGCGGGAAGTACAATGAGCAGTTCTTC. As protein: CASRPSGKYNEQFF.

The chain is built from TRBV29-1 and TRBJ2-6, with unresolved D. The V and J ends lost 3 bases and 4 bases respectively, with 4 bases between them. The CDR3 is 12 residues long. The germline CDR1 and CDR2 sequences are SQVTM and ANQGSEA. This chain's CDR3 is CSVDRGANVLTF. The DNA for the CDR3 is TGCAGCGTTGACAGGGGGGCCAACGTCCTGACTTTC.

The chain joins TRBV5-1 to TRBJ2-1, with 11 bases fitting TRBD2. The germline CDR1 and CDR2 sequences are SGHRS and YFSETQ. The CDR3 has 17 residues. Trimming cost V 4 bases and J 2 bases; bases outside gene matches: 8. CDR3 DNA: TGCGCCAGCAGCCCGGCCGTTAGCGGGAGGGCCTACAATGAGCAGTTCTTC. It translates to CASSPAVSGRAYNEQFF.

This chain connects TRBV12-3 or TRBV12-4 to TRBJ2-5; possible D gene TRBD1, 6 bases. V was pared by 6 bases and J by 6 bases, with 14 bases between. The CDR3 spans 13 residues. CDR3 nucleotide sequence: TGTGCCAGCAGGAGAACAGGGTCCAAGACCCAGTACTTC. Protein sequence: CASRRTGSKTQYF.

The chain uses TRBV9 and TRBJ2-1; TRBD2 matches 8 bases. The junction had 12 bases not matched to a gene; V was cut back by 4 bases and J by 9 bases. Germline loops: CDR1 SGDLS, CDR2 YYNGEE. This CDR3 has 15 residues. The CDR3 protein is CASSPSGPRDSEQFF. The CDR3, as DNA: TGTGCCAGCAGCCCTAGCGGGCCGCGCGACAGTGAGCAGTTCTTC.

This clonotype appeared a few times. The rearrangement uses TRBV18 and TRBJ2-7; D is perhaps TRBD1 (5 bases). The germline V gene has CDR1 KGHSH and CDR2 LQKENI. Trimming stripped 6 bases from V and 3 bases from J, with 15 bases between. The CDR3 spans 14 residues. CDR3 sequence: CASSADTIDYEQYF. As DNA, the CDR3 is TGTGCCAGCTCGGCGGACACTATCGACTACGAGCAGTACTTC. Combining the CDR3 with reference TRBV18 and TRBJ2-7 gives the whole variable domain NAGVMQNPRHLVRRRGQEARLRCSPMKGHSHVYWYRQLPEEGLKFMVYLQKENIIDESGMPKERFSAEFPKEGPSILRIQQVVRGDSAAYFCASSADTIDYEQYFGPGTRLTVT.

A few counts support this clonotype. For the CDR3, the DNA is TGTGCCAGCAGCTCCCAGCTAGGAGTAGAGCAGTTCTTC. It encodes CASSSQLGVEQFF. V and J are TRBV11-2 and TRBJ2-1; D is ambiguous. CDR3 length: 13 amino acids. The V gene's germline CDR1 is SGHAT and CDR2 FQNNGV. Trimming took 4 bases from V and 10 from J, leaving 14 bases between them. Drawing the rest from reference TRBV11-2 and TRBJ2-1, the complete variable domain is EAGVAQSPRYKIIEKRQSVAFWCNPISGHATLYWYQQILGQGPKLLIQFQNNGVVDDSQLPKDRFSAERLKGVDSTLKIQPAKLEDSAVYLCASSSQLGVEQFFGPGTRLTVL.

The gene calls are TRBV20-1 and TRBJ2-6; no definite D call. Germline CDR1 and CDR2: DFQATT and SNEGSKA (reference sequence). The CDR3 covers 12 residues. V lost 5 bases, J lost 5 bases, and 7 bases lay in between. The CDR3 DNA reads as TGCAGTGCTCTATTCAGGGCCAACGTCCTGACTTTC. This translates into CSALFRANVLTF.

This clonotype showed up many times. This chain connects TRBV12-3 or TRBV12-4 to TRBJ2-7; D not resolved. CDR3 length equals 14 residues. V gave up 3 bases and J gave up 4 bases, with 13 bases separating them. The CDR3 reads CASSFGSPPYEQYF. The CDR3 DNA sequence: TGTGCCAGCAGTTTTGGCTCACCTCCGTACGAGCAGTACTTC.

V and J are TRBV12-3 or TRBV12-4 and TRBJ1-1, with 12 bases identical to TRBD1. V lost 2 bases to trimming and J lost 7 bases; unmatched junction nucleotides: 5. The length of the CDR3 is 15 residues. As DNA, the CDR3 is TGTGCCAGCAGTTTATGGGACAGGGGGCCTGGTGAAGCTTTCTTT. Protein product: CASSLWDRGPGEAFF.

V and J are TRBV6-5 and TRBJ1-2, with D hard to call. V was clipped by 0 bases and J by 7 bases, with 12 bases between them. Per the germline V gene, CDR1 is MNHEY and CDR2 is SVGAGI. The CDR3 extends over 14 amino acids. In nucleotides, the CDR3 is TGTGCCAGCAGTTACTCCCAAGGGCCTGGTGGCTACACCTTC. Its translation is CASSYSQGPGGYTF.

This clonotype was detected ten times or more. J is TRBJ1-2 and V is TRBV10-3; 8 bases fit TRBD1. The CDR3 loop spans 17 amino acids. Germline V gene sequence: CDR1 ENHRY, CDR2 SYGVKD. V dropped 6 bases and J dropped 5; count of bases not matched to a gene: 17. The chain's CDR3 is CAIREFLPQGAKYGYTF. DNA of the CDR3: TGTGCCATCAGAGAATTTCTACCCCAGGGGGCGAAGTATGGCTACACCTTC.

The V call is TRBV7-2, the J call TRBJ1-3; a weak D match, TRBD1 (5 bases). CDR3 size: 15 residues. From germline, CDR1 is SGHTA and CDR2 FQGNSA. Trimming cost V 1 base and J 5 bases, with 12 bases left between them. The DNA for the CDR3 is TGTGCCAGCAGCTTAGAGGGACCTCCCCGAAACACCATATATTTT. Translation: CASSLEGPPRNTIYF. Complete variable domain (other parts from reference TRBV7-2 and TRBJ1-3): GAGVSQSPSNKVTEKGKDVELRCDPISGHTALYWYRQSLGQGLEFLIYFQGNSAPDKSGLPSDRFSAERTGGSVSTLTIQRTQQEDSAVYLCASSLEGPPRNTIYFGEGSWLTVV.

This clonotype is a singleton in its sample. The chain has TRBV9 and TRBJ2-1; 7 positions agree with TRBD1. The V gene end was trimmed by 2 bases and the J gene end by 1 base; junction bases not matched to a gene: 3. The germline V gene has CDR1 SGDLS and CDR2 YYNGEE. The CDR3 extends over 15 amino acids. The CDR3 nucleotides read TGTGCCAGCAGCGTCGGGACAGCATCCTACAATGAGCAGTTCTTC. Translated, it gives CASSVGTASYNEQFF.

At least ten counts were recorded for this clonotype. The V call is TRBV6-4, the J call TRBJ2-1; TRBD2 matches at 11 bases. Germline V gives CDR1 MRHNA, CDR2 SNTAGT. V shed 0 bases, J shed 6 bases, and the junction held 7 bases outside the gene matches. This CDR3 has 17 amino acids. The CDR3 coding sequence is TGTGCCAGCAGTGACTCAAATAGCGGGGGGGCCCCCAATGAGCAGTTCTTC. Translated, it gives CASSDSNSGGAPNEQFF.

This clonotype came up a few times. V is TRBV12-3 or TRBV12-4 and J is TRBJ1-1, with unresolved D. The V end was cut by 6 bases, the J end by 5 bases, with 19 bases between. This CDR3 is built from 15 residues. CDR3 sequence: CASSPWLDAPTEAFF. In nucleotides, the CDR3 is TGTGCCAGCAGCCCTTGGTTGGATGCCCCGACTGAAGCTTTCTTT.